This T cell receptor beta chain was recovered during a study of CD8 T cells in Susac syndrome. Findings and caveats of the study: Regarding the TCR sequencing and HLA analysis, the study admitted that a relatively small number of individuals were involved.

Only one count was recorded for this clonotype. Its antigen is still unknown. Reverse transcription of roughly 0.5 to 1 ug RNA was performed with random hexamers. Amplification of TCR beta CDR3 spanned 54 Vbeta and 13 Jbeta via immunoSEQ multiplex PCR. One entry per CDR3 protein, called by TCRdb with MiXCR from the immunoSEQ multiplex PCR reads. The table includes roughly 120,000 distinct CDR3 sequences, approximately 94% detected once. The CDR3 length is 14 residues. V shed 6 bases and J shed 3 bases, with 14 bases lying between them. Per germline, CDR1 LNHDA and CDR2 SQIVND (reference sequence). CD8+ and CD4+ blood T cells underwent TCR beta sequencing. TEMRA cells were FACS-enriched, while CD8+ and CD4+ T cells were negatively isolated.

The source is a human donor with multiple sclerosis. The chain links TRBV19 to TRBJ1-1; D remains unclear. Material: CD4+ T cells from PBMCs. CDR3 sequence: CASRTLRTYTEAFF. CDR3 in DNA: TGTGCCAGTAGGACCCTTAGGACCTACACTGAAGCTTTCTTT.